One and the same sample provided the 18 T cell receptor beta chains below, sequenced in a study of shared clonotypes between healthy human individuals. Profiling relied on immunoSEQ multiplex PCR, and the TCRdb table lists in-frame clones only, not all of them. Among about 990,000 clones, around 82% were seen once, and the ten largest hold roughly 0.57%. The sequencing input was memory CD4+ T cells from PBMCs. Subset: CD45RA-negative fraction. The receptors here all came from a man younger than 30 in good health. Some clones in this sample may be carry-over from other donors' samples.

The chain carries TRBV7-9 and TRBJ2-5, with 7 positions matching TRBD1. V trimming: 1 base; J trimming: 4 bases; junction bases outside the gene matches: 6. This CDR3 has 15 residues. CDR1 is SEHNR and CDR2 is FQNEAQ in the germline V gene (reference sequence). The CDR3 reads CASSLGDRAGETQYF. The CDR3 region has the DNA TGTGCCAGCAGCTTAGGAGACAGGGCGGGAGAGACCCAGTACTTC.

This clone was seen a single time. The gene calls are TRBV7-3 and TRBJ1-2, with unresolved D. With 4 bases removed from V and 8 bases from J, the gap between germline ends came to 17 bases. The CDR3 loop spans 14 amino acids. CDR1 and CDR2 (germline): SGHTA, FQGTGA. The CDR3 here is CASSSVGWAGGYTF. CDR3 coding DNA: TGTGCCAGCAGCTCAGTGGGCTGGGCGGGCGGCTACACCTTC.

The chain's CDR3 is CAISSQGSDTQYF. The CDR3 DNA reads TGTGCCATCAGTTCCCAGGGGTCTGATACGCAGTATTTT. The chain employs TRBV10-3 and TRBJ2-3, with a weak D call TRBD1 (6 bases). The CDR3 loop spans 13 amino acids. With 5 bases removed from V and 6 bases from J, the gap between germline ends came to 12 bases. The V gene's germline CDR1 is ENHRY and CDR2 SYGVKD.

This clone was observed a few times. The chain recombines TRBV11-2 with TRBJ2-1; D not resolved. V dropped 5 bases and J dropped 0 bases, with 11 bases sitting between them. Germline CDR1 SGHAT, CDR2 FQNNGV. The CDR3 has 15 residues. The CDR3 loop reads CASSRRWYSYNEQFF. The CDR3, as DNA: TGTGCCAGCAGCCGCAGATGGTACTCCTACAATGAGCAGTTCTTC.

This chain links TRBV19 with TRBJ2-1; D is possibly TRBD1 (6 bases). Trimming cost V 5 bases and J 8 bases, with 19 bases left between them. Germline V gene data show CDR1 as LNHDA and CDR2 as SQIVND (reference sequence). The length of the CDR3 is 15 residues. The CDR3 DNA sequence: TGTGCCAGTAGTTTACAGGGTCTAGGGAGCGATGAGCAGTTCTTC. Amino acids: CASSLQGLGSDEQFF.

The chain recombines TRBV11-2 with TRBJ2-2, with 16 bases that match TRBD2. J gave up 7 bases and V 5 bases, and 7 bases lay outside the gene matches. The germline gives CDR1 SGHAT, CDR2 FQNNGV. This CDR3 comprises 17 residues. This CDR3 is CASSTGTSGRGVGELFF. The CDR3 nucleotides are TGTGCCAGCAGCACCGGGACTAGCGGGAGGGGCGTCGGGGAGCTGTTTTTT.

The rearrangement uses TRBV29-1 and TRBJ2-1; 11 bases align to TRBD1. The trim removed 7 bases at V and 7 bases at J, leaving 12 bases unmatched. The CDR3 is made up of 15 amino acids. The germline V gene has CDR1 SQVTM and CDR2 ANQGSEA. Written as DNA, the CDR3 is TGCAGCGCCGGCGCCGGGACAGGGGGACGGAATGAGCAGTTCTTC. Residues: CSAGAGTGGRNEQFF.

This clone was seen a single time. The CDR3, as DNA: TGTGCCAGCAGCCAAGAGCCCCGGTGGCAGGGGAACCAAGAGACCCAGTACTTC. It encodes CASSQEPRWQGNQETQYF. The gene calls are TRBV4-2 and TRBJ2-5, with D perhaps TRBD1 (6 bases). The CDR3 consists of 18 residues. Trimming cost V 0 bases and J 0 bases, with 17 bases left between them. Per the germline V gene, CDR1 is LGHNA and CDR2 is YNFKEQ.

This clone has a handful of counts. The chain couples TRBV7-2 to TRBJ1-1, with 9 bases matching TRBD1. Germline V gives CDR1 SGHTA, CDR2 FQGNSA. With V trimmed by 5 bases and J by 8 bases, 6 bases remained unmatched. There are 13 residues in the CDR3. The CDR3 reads CASSPDRGREAFF. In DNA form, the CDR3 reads TGTGCCAGCAGCCCGGACAGGGGAAGAGAAGCTTTCTTT.

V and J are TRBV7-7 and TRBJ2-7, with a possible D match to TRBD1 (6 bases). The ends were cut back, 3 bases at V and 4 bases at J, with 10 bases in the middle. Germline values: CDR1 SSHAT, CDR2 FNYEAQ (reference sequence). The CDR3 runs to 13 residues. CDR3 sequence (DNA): TGTGCCAGCAGCTTTGGGGGCGGATACGAGCAGTACTTC. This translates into CASSFGGGYEQYF.

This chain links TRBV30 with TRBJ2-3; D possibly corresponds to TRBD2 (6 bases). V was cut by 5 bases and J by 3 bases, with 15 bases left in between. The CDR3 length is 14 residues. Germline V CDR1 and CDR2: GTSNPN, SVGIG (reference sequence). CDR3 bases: TGTGCCTGGTCTCGGGAGTCCGGGACAGATACGCAGTATTTT. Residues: CAWSRESGTDTQYF.

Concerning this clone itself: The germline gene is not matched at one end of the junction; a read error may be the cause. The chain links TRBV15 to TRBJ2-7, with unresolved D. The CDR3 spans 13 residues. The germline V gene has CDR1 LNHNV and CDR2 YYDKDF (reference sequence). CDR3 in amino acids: CATSGVTAAGPHF. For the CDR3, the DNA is TGTGCCACCAGCGGGGTGACCGCGGCAGGCCCCCACTTC.

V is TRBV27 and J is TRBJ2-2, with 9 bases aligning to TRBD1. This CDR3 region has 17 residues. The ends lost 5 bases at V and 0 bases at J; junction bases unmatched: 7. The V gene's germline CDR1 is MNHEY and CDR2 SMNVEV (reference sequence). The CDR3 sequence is CASSRDRAESNTGELFF. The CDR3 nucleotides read TGTGCCAGCAGTCGGGACAGGGCCGAATCGAACACCGGGGAGCTGTTTTTT.

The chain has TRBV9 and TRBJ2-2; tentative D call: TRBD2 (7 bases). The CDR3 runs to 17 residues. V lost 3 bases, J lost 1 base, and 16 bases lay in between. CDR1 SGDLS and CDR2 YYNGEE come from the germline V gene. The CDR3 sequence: CASSAVGGGKNTGELFF. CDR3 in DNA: TGTGCCAGCAGCGCCGTAGGGGGAGGGAAGAACACCGGGGAGCTGTTTTTT. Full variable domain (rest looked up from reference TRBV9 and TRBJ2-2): DSGVTQTPKHLITATGQRVTLRCSPRSGDLSVYWYQQSLDQGLQFLIQYYNGEERAKGNILERFSAQQFPDLHSELNLSSLELGDSALYFCASSAVGGGKNTGELFFGEGSRLTVL.

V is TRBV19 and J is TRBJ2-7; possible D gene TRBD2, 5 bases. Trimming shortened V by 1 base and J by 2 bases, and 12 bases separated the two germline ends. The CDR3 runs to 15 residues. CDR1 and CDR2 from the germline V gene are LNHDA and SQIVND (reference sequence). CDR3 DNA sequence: TGTGCCAGTAGTATAGCCGGACTGGGTACCTACGAGCAGTACTTC. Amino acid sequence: CASSIAGLGTYEQYF.

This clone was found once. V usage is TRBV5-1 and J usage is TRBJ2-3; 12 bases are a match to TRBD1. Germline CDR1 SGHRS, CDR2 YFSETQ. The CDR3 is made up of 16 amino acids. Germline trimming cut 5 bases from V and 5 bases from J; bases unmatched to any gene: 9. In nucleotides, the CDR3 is TGCGCCAGCAGTTATTCCGGGACAGGGGGCAGAGATACGCAGTATTTT. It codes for CASSYSGTGGRDTQYF.

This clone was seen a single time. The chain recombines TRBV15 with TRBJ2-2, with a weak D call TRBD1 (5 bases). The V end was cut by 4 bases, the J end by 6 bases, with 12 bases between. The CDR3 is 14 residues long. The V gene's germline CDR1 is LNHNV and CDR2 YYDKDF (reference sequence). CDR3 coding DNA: TGTGCCACCAGCACAGACAGTTTCGCCGGGGAGCTGTTTTTT. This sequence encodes CATSTDSFAGELFF.

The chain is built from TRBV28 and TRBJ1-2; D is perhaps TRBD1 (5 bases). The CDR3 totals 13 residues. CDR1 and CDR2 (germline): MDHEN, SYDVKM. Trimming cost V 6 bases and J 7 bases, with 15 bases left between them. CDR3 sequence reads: CASRVEGYRGYTF. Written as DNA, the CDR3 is TGTGCCAGCAGGGTGGAGGGGTATCGTGGCTACACCTTC.